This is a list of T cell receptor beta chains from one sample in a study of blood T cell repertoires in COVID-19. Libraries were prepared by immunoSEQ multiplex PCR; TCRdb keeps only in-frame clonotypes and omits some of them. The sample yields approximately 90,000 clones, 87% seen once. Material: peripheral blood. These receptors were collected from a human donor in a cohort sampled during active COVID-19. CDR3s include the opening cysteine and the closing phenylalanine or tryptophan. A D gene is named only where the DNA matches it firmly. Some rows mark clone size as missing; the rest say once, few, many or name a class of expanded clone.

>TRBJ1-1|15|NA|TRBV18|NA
CASSPRGGGDTEAFF
TGTGCCAGCTCGCCCCGAGGAGGGGGGGACACTGAAGCTTTCTTT
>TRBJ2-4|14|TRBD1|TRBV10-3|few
CAISGTGGANIQYF
TGTGCCATCAGTGGAACAGGGGGCGCGAACATTCAGTACTTC
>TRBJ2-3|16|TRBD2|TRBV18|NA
CASSPPLAGGQYTQYF
TGTGCCAGCTCACCACCCCTAGCGGGGGGGCAATATACGCAGTATTTT
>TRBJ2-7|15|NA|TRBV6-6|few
CASSWTGTPAYEQYF
TGTGCCAGCAGTTGGACCGGGACACCCGCCTACGAGCAGTACTTC
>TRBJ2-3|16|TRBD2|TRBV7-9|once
CASSSLAGGPPDTQYF
TGTGCCAGCAGCTCCTTAGCGGGGGGGCCGCCGGATACGCAGTATTTT
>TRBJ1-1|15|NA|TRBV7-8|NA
CASSTYGGGVDEAFF
TGTGCCAGCAGCACTTACGGGGGTGGAGTAGATGAAGCTTTCTTT
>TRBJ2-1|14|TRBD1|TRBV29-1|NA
CSVRTAAGGNEQFF
TGCAGCGTTCGTACAGCGGCAGGGGGCAATGAGCAGTTCTTC
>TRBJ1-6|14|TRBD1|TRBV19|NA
CASRPGQRRSPLHF
TGTGCCAGTAGGCCGGGACAGCGGCGTTCACCCCTCCACTTT
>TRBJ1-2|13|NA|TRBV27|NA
CASSLEGRGGYTF
TGTGCCAGCAGTTTAGAAGGGCGGGGTGGCTACACCTTC
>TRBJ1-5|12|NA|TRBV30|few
CAWALGGQPQHF
TGTGCCTGGGCTCTTGGGGGCCAGCCCCAGCATTTT
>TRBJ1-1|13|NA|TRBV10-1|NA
CASSEGRNTEAFF
TGCGCCAGCAGTGAGGGGCGGAACACTGAAGCTTTCTTT
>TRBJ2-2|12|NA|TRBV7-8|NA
CASSLTWGELFF
TGTGCCAGCAGCCTGACTTGGGGGGAGCTGTTTTTT
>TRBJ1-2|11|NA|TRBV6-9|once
CASPDSYGYTF
TGTGCCAGCCCAGACAGCTATGGCTACACCTTC
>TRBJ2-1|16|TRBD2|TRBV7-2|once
CASSFSSGGDYNEQFF
TGTGCCAGCAGCTTCTCTAGCGGGGGGGATTACAATGAGCAGTTCTTC
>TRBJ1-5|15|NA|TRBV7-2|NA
CASSLVRGNNQPQHF
TGTGCCAGCAGCTTAGTAAGAGGGAACAATCAGCCCCAGCATTTT
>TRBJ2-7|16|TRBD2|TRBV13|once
CASSSTSSGGAYEQYF
TGTGCCAGCAGCTCCACTTCTAGCGGGGGCGCCTACGAGCAGTACTTC
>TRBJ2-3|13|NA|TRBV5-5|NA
CASSLEAASRKYF
TGTGCCAGCAGCTTGGAGGCGGCCTCCCGCAAGTATTTT
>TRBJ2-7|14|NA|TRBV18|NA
CASSPLTSTYEQYF
TGTGCCAGCTCACCACTGACTAGTACCTACGAGCAGTACTTC
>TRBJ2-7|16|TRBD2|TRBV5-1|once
CASSSRLAGGGHEQYF
TGCGCCAGCAGCTCCCGACTAGCGGGAGGCGGTCACGAGCAGTACTTC
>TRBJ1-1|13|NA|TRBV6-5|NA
CASSYSRGAEAFF
TGTGCCAGCAGTTACTCCCGCGGGGCTGAAGCTTTCTTT
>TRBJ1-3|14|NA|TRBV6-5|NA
CASSYGHSGNTIYF
TGTGCCAGCAGTTACGGGCACTCTGGAAACACCATATATTTT
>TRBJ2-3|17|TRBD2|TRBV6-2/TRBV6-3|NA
CASSQTSGGAPSDTQYF
TGTGCCAGCAGCCAGACTAGCGGGGGGGCCCCGTCAGATACGCAGTATTTT